This T cell receptor (beta chain) was sequenced for a study of PD-1 blockade in classical Hodgkin lymphoma. Brentuximab vedotin exposure varied among the patients, all of whom had relapsed after autologous stem cell transplantation. About this clone itself: Its target is unknown.

Study-level results: Why the repertoires differ is still unclear, perhaps disease activity or prior therapy.

Germline V gives CDR1 MGHRA, CDR2 YSYEKL. Between the trimmed V and J ends, which lost 2 bases and 7 bases, there was a span of 21 bases. CDR3 length: 16 residues. Measured with immunoSEQ multiplex PCR; TCRdb has only the in-frame clones, and not every one. The sample includes 8,500 to 14,000 clones, around four fifths seen only once; the top ten take roughly 6%. The sample in question was peripheral blood mononuclear cells (PBMCs), obtained before the second cycle of nivolumab. This clonotype was obtained from a human donor with classical Hodgkin lymphoma. The genes are TRBV4-1 and TRBJ2-7; D could derive from TRBD1 or TRBD2 (5 bases each). In DNA form, the CDR3 reads TGCGCCAGCAGCCAATTAATAGGGACCCAGACGGAGGAGCAGTACTTC. Its translation is CASSQLIGTQTEEQYF.